Listed below are T cell receptor beta chains from one sample, sequenced in a study of Ad26.COV2.S vaccination and SARS-CoV-2 variants. The repertoire was sequenced with immunoSEQ multiplex PCR; TCRdb's copy has only in-frame clones and lacks some. The table records a few hundred thousand clones, around 87% of them present only once. The input for sequencing was peripheral blood, taken in a trial of Ad26.COV2.S vaccine versus placebo. These receptors came from a person aged 18-60 years who received the Ad26.COV2.S COVID-19 vaccine or a placebo. Each CDR3 is given with its conserved first and last residue. A D gene is named only where the DNA matches it firmly. Rows may omit the clone size; those that give it use once, few, many or a size class.

>TRBV11-2|once|TRBJ2-1|-
CASSLDLTSDAFF
TGTGCCAGCAGCTTAGACCTAACCTCGGACGCGTTCTTC
>TRBV6-5|-|TRBJ1-5|-
CASSTVAHSTGPQHF
TGTGCCAGCAGCACAGTCGCACATTCGACGGGGCCCCAGCATTTT
>TRBV19|-|TRBJ2-5|TRBD2
CASTVSGGETQYF
TGTGCCAGTACCGTATCCGGGGGGGAGACCCAGTACTTC
>TRBV29-1|-|TRBJ1-3|-
CSVRQGTGNTIYF
TGCAGCGTTCGGCAGGGGACTGGAAACACCATATATTTT
>TRBV19|-|TRBJ1-2|TRBD1
CASRGQGAGGYTF
TGTGCCAGCAGAGGACAGGGGGCGGGCGGCTACACCTTC
>TRBV5-1|-|TRBJ2-3|-
CASSFSLNTDTQYF
TGCGCCAGCAGCTTTAGCCTCAACACAGATACGCAGTATTTT
>TRBV7-9|few|TRBJ1-2|-
CASSSRQGVNYGYTF
TGTGCCAGCAGCTCGCGGCAGGGCGTGAACTATGGCTACACCTTC
>TRBV27|-|TRBJ1-5|-
CASSLVGRTGPSNQPQHF
TGTGCCAGCAGTTTAGTTGGGCGGACGGGACCTAGCAATCAGCCCCAGCATTTT
>TRBV5-4|-|TRBJ1-2|TRBD1
CASSYRGGTPGYTF
TGTGCCAGCAGTTACAGGGGTGGGACTCCTGGCTACACCTTC
>TRBV7-9|-|TRBJ2-4|-
CASSGTSRAKNIQYF
TGTGCCAGCAGCGGAACCTCACGGGCCAAAAACATTCAGTACTTC
>TRBV4-1|-|TRBJ1-4|TRBD1
CASRDGQGDEKLFF
TGCGCCAGCAGGGATGGACAGGGGGATGAAAAACTGTTTTTT
>TRBV28|-|TRBJ2-1|-
CASSESGVDEQFF
TGTGCCAGCAGTGAATCAGGGGTGGATGAGCAGTTCTTC
>TRBV5-4|once|TRBJ1-1|TRBD1
CASSFVQGGTEAFF
TGTGCCAGCAGCTTCGTTCAGGGGGGCACTGAAGCTTTCTTT
>TRBV6-5|-|TRBJ1-4|-
CASKGGGYGNEKLFF
TGTGCCAGCAAAGGGGGGGGCTACGGTAATGAAAAACTGTTTTTT
>TRBV7-8|-|TRBJ2-2|TRBD2
CASSFETSGDTGELFF
TGTGCCAGCAGCTTCGAGACAAGCGGGGACACCGGGGAGCTGTTTTTT
>TRBV28|-|TRBJ2-7|-
CASTGEAREQYF
TGTGCCAGCACCGGCGAGGCGCGTGAGCAGTACTTC
>TRBV3-1/TRBV3-2|once|TRBJ2-1|-
CASSQGRGNEQFF
TGTGCCAGCAGCCAAGGGAGAGGCAATGAGCAGTTCTTC
>TRBV12-3/TRBV12-4|-|TRBJ2-3|-
CASSLVSTDTQYF
TGTGCCAGCAGTTTAGTTTCGACAGATACGCAGTATTTT
>TRBV7-3|-|TRBJ1-2|TRBD1
CASSLTGPGYGTGGSYGYTF
TGTGCCAGCAGCTTAACGGGCCCGGGTTACGGGACAGGAGGATCCTATGGCTACACCTTC
>TRBV2|-|TRBJ2-5|TRBD2
CASRRAGGQETQYF
TGTGCCAGCAGGAGGGCGGGGGGCCAAGAGACCCAGTACTTC
>TRBV12-3/TRBV12-4|few|TRBJ1-6|-
CASSRYNSPLHF
TGTGCCAGCAGCCGATATAATTCACCCCTCCACTTT
>TRBV19|-|TRBJ1-5|-
CASNTVSPTGPQHF
TGTGCCAGTAACACGGTGTCCCCGACGGGGCCCCAGCATTTT
>TRBV12-3/TRBV12-4|-|TRBJ1-5|-
CASSLMNQPQHF
TGTGCCAGCAGTTTAATGAATCAGCCCCAGCATTTT
>TRBV7-9|-|TRBJ2-7|-
CASSLRRDGLSYEQYF
TGTGCCAGCAGCTTGCGGAGGGACGGTCTCTCCTACGAGCAGTACTTC
>TRBV5-5|-|TRBJ1-1|TRBD1
CASSLDRGRTEAFF
TGTGCCAGCAGCTTGGACAGGGGGCGAACTGAAGCTTTCTTT
>TRBV7-6|-|TRBJ2-7|-
CASSLASSSVGPYEQYF
TGTGCCAGCAGCTTAGCCTCCAGTTCGGTTGGCCCCTACGAGCAGTACTTC
>TRBV27|-|TRBJ2-1|-
CASRFGRGKNEQFF
TGTGCCAGCAGGTTCGGCAGGGGAAAGAACGAGCAGTTCTTC
>TRBV27|-|TRBJ2-1|TRBD1
CATAFRGPEYNEQFF
TGTGCCACCGCTTTCAGGGGGCCAGAGTACAATGAGCAGTTCTTC